Following are 27 T cell receptor beta chains from one sample sequenced in a study of blood T cell repertoires in COVID-19. Sequencing used immunoSEQ multiplex PCR; TCRdb keeps in-frame clones, though not all of them. The sample records a few hundred thousand clones, roughly 84% being singletons. The sample consisted of peripheral blood. Every receptor here comes from a woman at least 80 years old with COVID-19, enrolled during active disease.

The chain has TRBV19 and TRBJ1-5, with D hard to call. With 1 base removed from V and 5 bases from J, the gap between germline ends came to 15 bases. There are 16 residues in the CDR3. Germline lookup yields CDR1 LNHDA and CDR2 SQIVND (reference sequence). Here the CDR3 DNA reads TGTGCCAGTAGTATAGTTGGCAGGTCTCAACATCAGCCCCAGCATTTT. Protein sequence: CASSIVGRSQHQPQHF.

The chain joins TRBV7-2 to TRBJ1-3; D may be TRBD1 (5 bases). This CDR3 region has 18 residues. The V gene lost 1 base and the J gene lost 1 base, with 17 bases spanning the gap. Germline V gene sequence: CDR1 SGHTA, CDR2 FQGNSA. The CDR3 reads CASSLGGRRVESGNTIYF. CDR3 bases: TGTGCCAGCAGCTTAGGGGGTCGCAGGGTTGAATCTGGAAACACCATATATTTT.

This clone was counted at least ten times. Germline is not matched at one junction end, which may reflect a read error. This chain links TRBV12-3 or TRBV12-4 with TRBJ1-2; the match to TRBD1 covers 9 bases. The CDR3 runs 12 residues. The CDR3 here is CASSLAGTGNTF. In DNA form, the CDR3 reads TGTGCCAGCAGTTTAGCCGGGACAGGGAACACTTTC.

This sequence joins TRBV19 and TRBJ1-1, with 8 nucleotides matching TRBD1. V was clipped by 6 bases and J by 8 bases; unmatched bases: 8. Germline V CDR1 and CDR2: LNHDA, SQIVND (reference sequence). The CDR3 is 13 residues long. CDR3 region: CASSVTRTGEAFF. CDR3 DNA: TGTGCCAGTAGCGTTACTAGGACAGGGGAAGCTTTCTTT.

The CDR3: CASSIPGGGAKNIQYF. The DNA of the CDR3 is TGTGCCAGCAGCATCCCCGGCGGGGGGGCCAAAAACATTCAGTACTTC. The chain combines TRBV21-1 with TRBJ2-4; the D segment call TRBD2 is taken from the table without a DNA check. TRBV21-1 is a documented pseudogene. The CDR3 is made up of 16 amino acids.

A single count supports this clone. This chain uses TRBV10-1 with TRBJ1-1; a possible D gene is TRBD1 (5 bases). V was cut by 2 bases and J by 2 bases, with 21 bases left in between. The CDR3 consists of 18 residues. In germline, CDR1 is WNHNN, CDR2 SYGVQD (reference sequence). The CDR3 DNA sequence: TGCGCCAGCAGTGAGGATTCGGGGTTTGGAGGGGACAACACTGAAGCTTTCTTT. Translating it yields CASSEDSGFGGDNTEAFF.

This chain joins TRBV6-5 and TRBJ1-1; no clear D gene. V lost 7 bases to trimming and J lost 1 base, with 10 bases between them. Germline CDR1 MNHEY, CDR2 SVGAGI. This CDR3 region has 13 residues. The CDR3 is CASNPQPNTEAFF. The CDR3, as DNA: TGTGCCAGCAACCCACAGCCGAACACTGAAGCTTTCTTT.

The chain couples TRBV6-5 to TRBJ2-7, with D possibly being TRBD2 (6 bases). CDR1 and CDR2 from the germline V gene are MNHEY and SVGAGI. Trimming took 6 bases from V and 4 from J, leaving 19 bases between them. The CDR3 extends over 15 amino acids. The CDR3 sequence: CASRPTGGVGYEQYV. The CDR3 region has the DNA TGTGCCAGCAGACCTACAGGCGGGGTGGGGTACGAGCAGTACGTC.

The rearrangement uses TRBV11-1 and TRBJ2-1; 7 bases are shared with TRBD2. This CDR3 spans 14 amino acids. Germline V lookup: CDR1 SGHAT, CDR2 FQDESV (reference sequence). Trimming took 4 bases from V and 8 from J; bases not matched to a gene: 8. The CDR3 DNA follows: TGTGCCAGCAGCTCATTTATGGGGGGGGATGAGCAGTTCTTC. It encodes CASSSFMGGDEQFF. The variable domain in full, completed from reference TRBV11-1 and TRBJ2-1, reads EAEVAQSPRYKITEKSQAVAFWCDPISGHATLYWYRQILGQGPELLVQFQDESVVDDSQLPKDRFSAERLKGVDSTLKIQPAELGDSAMYLCASSSFMGGDEQFFGPGTRLTVL.

The gene calls are TRBV2 and TRBJ1-5, with D maybe TRBD1 (5 bases). Deletions cut 9 bases from V and 4 bases from J, with 22 bases between. The CDR3 consists of 16 residues. The V gene's germline CDR1 is SNHLY and CDR2 FYNNEI. Here the CDR3 reads CASHPGGMSQNQPQHF. Written as DNA, the CDR3 is TGTGCCAGTCATCCGGGGGGGATGAGTCAAAATCAGCCCCAGCATTTT.

The rearrangement joins TRBV7-2 to TRBJ1-2; D is possibly TRBD1 (6 bases). CDR3 length equals 13 residues. The ends were cut back, 4 bases at V and 8 bases at J, with 14 bases in the middle. CDR1 is SGHTA, CDR2 FQGNSA, per germline. This chain's CDR3 is CASSSSRTVGYTF. The CDR3 nucleotides are TGTGCCAGCAGCTCATCCCGGACAGTAGGCTACACCTTC.

The V gene is TRBV6-2 or TRBV6-3, the J gene TRBJ2-5, with 8 nucleotides matching TRBD1. Losses at the gene ends were 2 bases for V and 3 bases for J; bases not matched to a gene: 5. CDR3 length: 15 amino acids. CDR1 is MNHEY, CDR2 SVGEGT, per germline. The CDR3 nucleotides are TGTGCCAGCAGTTACGCCGGACAGGGAAAAGAGACCCAGTACTTC. Residues: CASSYAGQGKETQYF.

The chain recombines TRBV6-5 with TRBJ1-6; D not resolved. The germline V and J ends were trimmed by 2 bases and 8 bases, with 4 bases remaining between them. The CDR3 has 12 residues. CDR1 MNHEY and CDR2 SVGAGI come from the germline V gene. The CDR3 DNA is TGTGCCAGCAGTTACCGGTATTCACCCCTCCACTTT. It specifies CASSYRYSPLHF.

The gene calls are TRBV4-3 and TRBJ2-3, with 7 bases aligning to TRBD1. The germline V gene has CDR1 LGHNA and CDR2 YSLEER. The CDR3 is 19 residues long. J lost 0 bases, V lost 0 bases, and 12 bases had no gene match. CDR3 in DNA: TGCGCCAGCAGCCAAGAGTTCCGGACAGGCAATCCTAGCACAGATACGCAGTATTTT. Translated: CASSQEFRTGNPSTDTQYF.

The chain carries TRBV27 and TRBJ2-3, with 12 bases identical to TRBD2. This CDR3 is built from 17 residues. From germline, CDR1 is MNHEY and CDR2 SMNVEV (reference sequence). V lost 5 bases and J lost 0; bases outside the gene matches: 6. Here the CDR3 DNA reads TGTGCCAGCAGTCTGTGGACTAGCGGGGCTAGCACAGATACGCAGTATTTT. Translated, it gives CASSLWTSGASTDTQYF.

The gene calls are TRBV10-3 and TRBJ1-1, with D hard to call. The CDR3 runs 13 residues. CDR1 and CDR2 (germline): ENHRY, SYGVKD. V was pared by 4 bases and J by 6 bases, with 12 bases between. For the CDR3, the DNA is TGTGCCATCAGTGGGACTTTCGGCTCTGAAGCTTTCTTT. Amino acid sequence: CAISGTFGSEAFF.

V gene TRBV5-1 combines with J gene TRBJ2-2, with TRBD2 identical over 13 bases. J lost 6 bases, V lost 4 bases, and 12 bases had no gene match. The CDR3 has 18 residues. The V gene's germline CDR1 is SGHRS and CDR2 YFSETQ. The CDR3 DNA follows: TGCGCCAGCAGCCATGGGATGACTAGCGGGGGGCCCCCCGGGGAGCTGTTTTTT. Encoded protein: CASSHGMTSGGPPGELFF.

The chain uses TRBV3-1 (or the pseudogene TRBV3-2) and TRBJ2-3; tentatively, D is TRBD2 (6 bases). The CDR3 has 15 residues. Germline V lookup: CDR1 LGHDT, CDR2 YNNKEL (reference sequence). V lost 2 bases and J 2 bases, leaving 11 bases between the germline ends. This CDR3 reads CASSQPGVSTDTQYF. In DNA, the CDR3 is TGTGCCAGCAGCCAACCGGGGGTATCCACAGATACGCAGTATTTT.

J is TRBJ2-7 and V is TRBV7-5; the D call in the table, TRBD2, was not verified against the DNA. TRBV7-5 is classified as a pseudogene. This CDR3 comprises 16 residues. The CDR3 DNA reads as TGTGCCAGAAGCCCCCCTGGGGGGGGGCCCCGTTACGAGCAGTACGTC. Residues: CARSPPGGGPRYEQYV.

The chain employs TRBV13 and TRBJ2-6; perhaps TRBD1 as D (7 bases). Trimming stripped 1 base from V and 1 base from J, with 17 bases between. The CDR3 has 19 residues. CDR1 is PRHDT, CDR2 FYEKMQ, per germline (reference sequence). CDR3 in amino acids: CASSLVQGGIHSGANVLTF. DNA for the CDR3: TGTGCCAGCAGCTTAGTTCAGGGGGGCATACATTCTGGGGCCAACGTCCTGACTTTC.

J is TRBJ2-7 and V is TRBV5-1; 7 nucleotides agree with TRBD1. This CDR3 region has 15 residues. Per germline, CDR1 SGHRS and CDR2 YFSETQ. V lost 3 bases, J lost 0 bases, and 6 bases stayed unmatched. The DNA for the CDR3 is TGCGCCAGCAGCTCACGACAGGGTAGCTCCTACGAGCAGTACTTC. This translates into CASSSRQGSSYEQYF.

The chain links TRBV7-2 to TRBJ2-1; no firm D call. Between the trimmed V and J ends, which lost 1 base and 0 bases, there was a span of 16 bases. Germline V gene data show CDR1 as SGHTA and CDR2 as FQGNSA. There are 18 residues in the CDR3. CDR3 sequence reads: CASSLGVVGSSSYNEQFF. The CDR3 DNA is TGTGCCAGCAGCTTAGGAGTGGTGGGCAGCAGCTCCTACAATGAGCAGTTCTTC.

The chain combines TRBV2 with TRBJ2-7; TRBD2 agrees at 9 bases. The CDR3 runs to 14 residues. V lost 8 bases, J lost 7 bases, and 12 bases stayed unmatched. CDR1 is SNHLY, CDR2 FYNNEI, per germline. The CDR3 reads CASGRASGASEQYV. CDR3 in DNA: TGTGCCAGCGGTCGGGCTAGCGGGGCAAGTGAGCAGTACGTC.

V is TRBV5-1 and J is TRBJ2-1; TRBD2 matches 10 bases. V shed 4 bases, J shed 9 bases, and the junction held 10 bases outside the gene matches. The CDR3 spans 15 residues. Germline V gives CDR1 SGHRS, CDR2 YFSETQ. CDR3 in amino acids: CASSPLTSGSGEQFF. The CDR3 DNA reads TGCGCCAGCAGCCCCCTGACTAGCGGGTCAGGTGAGCAGTTCTTC.

The rearrangement joins TRBV18 to TRBJ2-3; 9 bases agree with TRBD2. The CDR3 totals 14 residues. CDR1 and CDR2 (germline): KGHSH, LQKENI. V shed 6 bases, J shed 2 bases, and the junction held 3 bases outside the gene matches. The CDR3, as DNA: TGTGCCAGCTCCGGCGGGGGGGCCACAGATACGCAGTATTTT. Translated: CASSGGGATDTQYF. Complete variable domain (other parts from reference TRBV18 and TRBJ2-3): NAGVMQNPRHLVRRRGQEARLRCSPMKGHSHVYWYRQLPEEGLKFMVYLQKENIIDESGMPKERFSAEFPKEGPSILRIQQVVRGDSAAYFCASSGGGATDTQYFGPGTRLTVL.

The CDR3 protein is CASSPEQGGTEAFF. The CDR3 DNA reads TGTGCCAGCTCACCAGAACAGGGTGGCACTGAAGCTTTCTTT. The rearrangement uses TRBV18 and TRBJ1-1; D possibly corresponds to TRBD1 (6 bases). The CDR3 spans 14 residues. The ends were cut back, 2 bases at V and 4 bases at J, with 11 bases in the middle. Germline V gene lookup returns CDR1 KGHSH and CDR2 LQKENI.

This clone was observed a single time. The chain has TRBV25-1 and TRBJ1-2; 9 bases line up with TRBD1. The CDR3 has 15 amino acids. Germline loops: CDR1 MGHDK, CDR2 SYGVNS. The J segment lost 7 bases and the V segment lost 4 bases, leaving 10 bases of the junction unmatched. The CDR3 nucleotides are TGTGCCAGCAGTGCCCCGAGGGGACAGGGTGCTGGCTACACCTTC. Protein product: CASSAPRGQGAGYTF.